A selection of T cell receptor beta chains follows, all from one sample in a study of tumor and adjacent non-tumor tissue in lung cancer. TCRdb reprocessed the multiplex PCR reads with MiXCR, giving one entry per CDR3 protein. The sample records 45,000 or so distinct CDR3 sequences, 60% to 65% being singletons. Sequencing used distant non-tumor lung tissue. The source is a woman in her thirties or forties with non-small cell lung cancer. Each CDR3 is given with its conserved first and last residue. A D gene is named only where the DNA matches it firmly. Size values are once, few and many counts, or a class for expanded clones, and some rows have none.

j_gene | d_gene | v_gene | abundance | CDR3aa | CDR3nt
TRBJ2-1 | TRBD2 | TRBV20-1 | - | CSASRLAGGRSYSEQFF | TGCAGTGCTAGTAGGCTAGCGGGGGGGCGCTCCTACAGTGAGCAGTTCTTC
TRBJ1-1 | - | TRBV5-1 | many | CASSPRTAGGNTEAFF | TGCGCCAGCAGCCCCAGGACAGCCGGGGGCAACACTGAAGCTTTCTTT
TRBJ2-7 | - | TRBV12-3/TRBV12-4 | - | CTSSLSHPTYEQYF | TGTACCAGCAGTCTATCGCATCCCACCTACGAGCAGTACTTC
TRBJ2-3 | TRBD2 | TRBV7-9 | - | CAISGTGLGGPTDAQYF | TGTGCCATCAGCGGCACGGGACTAGGAGGGCCCACAGATGCGCAGTATTTT
TRBJ2-6 | - | TRBV11-2 | - | CVSSWSDISGVNVLTF | TGTGTCAGCAGCTGGTCAGACATCTCTGGGGTCAACGTCCTGACTTTC
TRBJ2-2 | - | TRBV6-1 | - | CARSDRPANTGELFF | TGTGCCAGGAGTGACCGTCCGGCTAACACCGGGGAGCTGTTTTTT
TRBJ2-1 | TRBD2 | TRBV6-5 | many | CASSRGRGGYNEQFF | TGTGCCAGCAGCCGGGGGCGGGGGGGTTACAATGAGCAGTTCTTC
TRBJ1-1 | TRBD1 | TRBV4-1 | once | CASSQKSLKSGQGDVRIEAFF | TGCGCCAGCAGCCAAAAAAGCCTAAAATCGGGACAGGGGGATGTTCGGATTGAAGCCTTCTTT
TRBJ2-1 | - | TRBV7-8 | - | CASSLQEYNEQFF | TGTGCCAGCAGCTTACAGGAGTACAATGAGCAGTTCTTC
TRBJ2-7 | - | TRBV11-2 | few | CVSSLVSNSYERYF | TGTGTCAGCAGCTTAGTCTCAAATTCCTACGAGCGGTACTTC
TRBJ2-7 | TRBD1 | TRBV11-3 | - | CASSPRQGYYEQYF | TGTGCCAGCAGTCCCAGACAGGGTTACTACGAGCAGTACTTC
TRBJ1-1 | - | TRBV6-6 | - | CASSYGTWRGGAEAFF | TGTGCCAGCAGTTACGGTACGTGGCGGGGGGGCGCTGAAGCTTTCTTT
TRBJ2-1 | - | TRBV5-4 | many | CAMTSSYNEQFF | TGTGCCATGACTAGCTCCTACAATGAGCAGTTCTTC
TRBJ2-1 | TRBD2 | TRBV10-3 | many | CAIGLAGDYNEQFF | TGTGCCATCGGACTAGCGGGAGACTACAATGAGCAGTTCTTC
TRBJ2-1 | - | TRBV11-2 | - | CSSSFNNEQFF | TGTTCCAGCAGCTTCAACAATGAGCAGTTCTTC
TRBJ2-2 | - | TRBV7-3 | - | CASSLRATGELFF | TGTGCCAGCAGCTTACGGGCAACCGGGGAGCTGTTTTTT
TRBJ2-3 | TRBD2 | TRBV6-1 | - | CASSGRRLADFSDTQYF | TGTGCCAGCAGTGGCAGGCGACTAGCGGATTTCTCAGATACGCAGTATTTT
TRBJ2-5 | - | TRBV11-3 | - | CASRRGIQETQYF | TGTGCCAGCCGTCGGGGAATCCAAGAGACCCAGTATTTC
TRBJ2-3 | - | TRBV28 | many | CASSFWRGDTQYF | TGTGCCAGTAGTTTTTGGCGGGGAGATACGCAGTATTTT
TRBJ2-5 | - | TRBV6-2/TRBV6-3 | many | CASSQDYPEGTQYF | TGTGCCAGCTCCCAAGACTACCCCGAGGGGACCCAGTACTTC
TRBJ1-4 | - | TRBV6-8 | - | CASSIEGPVTTNEKLFF | TGTGCCAGCAGTATCGAGGGACCTGTGACAACTAATGAAAAACTGTTTTTT
TRBJ2-3 | TRBD2 | TRBV11-2 | medium-sized | CASSSLAGGTDTQYF | TGTGCCAGCAGCTCACTAGCGGGGGGGACAGATACGCAGTATTTT
TRBJ2-3 | - | TRBV11-2 | many | CASSSRGGIGTDTQYF | TGTGCCAGCAGCTCTCGTGGGGGAATAGGCACAGATACGCAGTATTTT
TRBJ1-1 | - | TRBV4-1 | - | CASSPQQGVNTGAFF | TGCGCCAGCAGCCCACAACAGGGAGTGAACACTGGAGCTTTCTTT
TRBJ1-3 | - | TRBV9 | - | CASSGEKDLRSGNTIYF | TGTGCAAGCAGCGGGGAAAAGGATCTGAGGTCTGGAAACACCATATATTTT